A single sample gave rise to the 7 T cell receptor beta chains below, sequenced in a study of blood T cell repertoires in COVID-19. Libraries were prepared by immunoSEQ multiplex PCR; TCRdb keeps only in-frame clonotypes and omits some of them. The sample lists hundreds of thousands of clones; 88% were seen once. Sequenced input: peripheral blood. All receptors derive from a woman between 45 and 65 years old with active or convalescent COVID-19.

The V call is TRBV7-9, the J call TRBJ2-7; TRBD2 matches at 7 bases. Looked up from germline, CDR1 is SEHNR and CDR2 is FQNEAQ (reference sequence). With V trimmed by 5 bases and J by 2 bases, 3 bases remained unmatched. This CDR3 is 13 amino acids long. CDR3 sequence: CASSASGAYEQYF. The CDR3 nucleotides are TGTGCCAGCAGCGCTAGCGGTGCCTACGAGCAGTACTTC.

The J gene is TRBJ1-2, the V gene TRBV4-3; D uncertain. The V end was cut by 0 bases, the J end by 6 bases, with 11 bases between. This CDR3 contains 14 residues. The germline CDR1 and CDR2 sequences are LGHNA and YSLEER. CDR3 loop: CASSQDYEGDGYTF. CDR3 sequence (DNA): TGCGCCAGCAGCCAAGATTATGAGGGAGATGGCTACACCTTC.

CDR3 DNA sequence: TGTGCCAGCAGTTACTCCCAGCGGGGGTACAATGAGCAGTTCTTC. Its protein is CASSYSQRGYNEQFF. This chain uses TRBV6-2 or TRBV6-3 with TRBJ2-1, with 8 bases matching TRBD2. This CDR3 has 15 residues. Germline loops: CDR1 MNHEY, CDR2 SVGEGT. The J segment lost 4 bases and the V segment lost 0 bases, leaving 2 bases of the junction unmatched.

J is TRBJ2-7 and V is TRBV19; 9 nucleotides agree with TRBD1. The V segment lost 4 bases and the J segment 3 bases; nucleotides outside the gene matches: 7. Per germline, CDR1 LNHDA and CDR2 SQIVND (reference sequence). The CDR3 is 15 amino acids. Written as DNA, the CDR3 is TGTGCCAGTAGTACTAGGGACAGGGTTTTCTACGAGCAGTACTTC. The encoded protein is CASSTRDRVFYEQYF.

J is TRBJ1-1 and V is TRBV10-3, with 8 bases fitting TRBD1. J gave up 6 bases and V 3 bases, and 9 bases lay outside the gene matches. Germline V gives CDR1 ENHRY, CDR2 SYGVKD. The CDR3 loop spans 15 amino acids. CDR3 sequence reads: CAISDGQGGTSEAFF. CDR3 DNA: TGTGCCATCAGTGACGGACAGGGCGGGACGTCTGAAGCTTTCTTT.

The chain is built from TRBV19 and TRBJ1-5; 9 nucleotides line up with TRBD1. This CDR3 comprises 15 residues. Germline values: CDR1 LNHDA, CDR2 SQIVND (reference sequence). J was trimmed by 1 base and V by 4 bases; bases with no gene match: 2. This CDR3 reads CASSRDRVSNQPQHF. Written as DNA, the CDR3 is TGTGCCAGTAGTAGGGACAGGGTGAGCAATCAGCCCCAGCATTTT.

This chain links TRBV19 with TRBJ1-2, with 8 bases lining up with TRBD1. Trimming at V came to 8 bases and at J to 2 bases, leaving 4 bases not matched to a gene. There are 13 residues in the CDR3. Per germline, CDR1 LNHDA and CDR2 SQIVND (reference sequence). The CDR3 reads CASAGGANYGYTF. Written as DNA, the CDR3 is TGTGCCAGTGCAGGGGGCGCCAACTATGGCTACACCTTC.